This is a list of T cell receptor beta chains from one sample in a study of T cell changes during pregnancy in multiple sclerosis. Profiled with immunoSEQ multiplex PCR; TCRdb holds only in-frame clones, not every one. The sample lists around 63,000 clones; 92% were seen once. Here the sequenced sample was peripheral blood, taken after pregnancy. The receptors come from a female donor with multiple sclerosis, enrolled in a pregnancy study. CDR3s include the opening cysteine and the closing phenylalanine or tryptophan. The D gene is left open where the match is weak. The size field is filled for only some rows; it gives once, few, many or a size class.

clone size	V gene	D gene	J gene	CDR3 DNA	CDR3 protein
-	TRBV19	TRBD2	TRBJ2-7	TGTGCCAGTAGTCCTAGCGGCGCCTACGAGCAGTACTTC	CASSPSGAYEQYF
-	TRBV9	TRBD2	TRBJ2-5	TGTGCCAGCAGCCTCCTAGCGGGAGGGCCGCAAGAGACCCAGTACTTC	CASSLLAGGPQETQYF
once	TRBV7-9	-	TRBJ2-1	TGTGCCAGCAGCTTATCGGGAGCCAGTGAGCAGTTCTTC	CASSLSGASEQFF
-	TRBV30	TRBD2	TRBJ2-2	TGTGCCTGGAGTGGCCCACACAAGGGACTAGCGCACAAGAACACCGGGGAGCTGTTTTTT	CAWSGPHKGLAHKNTGELFF
-	TRBV28	TRBD2	TRBJ2-1	TGTGCCAGCAGTTCGAGACTAGCGGGAGCCTACAATGAGCAGTTCTTC	CASSSRLAGAYNEQFF
once	TRBV4-1	TRBD2	TRBJ2-1	TGCGCCAGCAGCCAAGTCGGGGGGTGGAGCTCCTACAATGAGCAGTTCTTC	CASSQVGGWSSYNEQFF
-	TRBV30	-	TRBJ2-7	TGTGCCTGGAGTAAGGGGGTACCCTACGAGCAGTACTTC	CAWSKGVPYEQYF
-	TRBV6-6	TRBD1	TRBJ2-1	TGTGCCAGCAGCATTAAGGGGGCCGAGTTCTACAATGAGCAGTTCTTC	CASSIKGAEFYNEQFF
-	TRBV6-6	-	TRBJ2-5	TGTGCCAGCAGCCGAGGACTAAAAGAGACCCAGTACTTC	CASSRGLKETQYF
-	TRBV19	TRBD1	TRBJ1-1	TGTGCCAGTAGTACCGGACAGGGGATAGGAACTGAAGCTTTCTTT	CASSTGQGIGTEAFF
-	TRBV7-2	-	TRBJ1-3	TGTGCCAGCAGCCCCAGGGGCTCTGGAAACACCATATATTTT	CASSPRGSGNTIYF
-	TRBV29-1	-	TRBJ1-2	TGCAGCGTTGAGATTCGGGGAGGGGGGGAGAACTATGGCTACACCTTC	CSVEIRGGGENYGYTF
-	TRBV7-9	-	TRBJ2-3	TGTGCCAGCAGCCCAGGTGGGACTCAGGCGCAGTATTTT	CASSPGGTQAQYF
-	TRBV5-4	TRBD2	TRBJ2-1	TGTGCCAGCAGCTTAAGGACTAGCGGCCTACAACAGTTCTTC	CASSLRTSGLQQFF
once	TRBV10-1	-	TRBJ2-7	TGCGCCAGCAGTGCTTCTATTACCTACGAGCAGTACTTC	CASSASITYEQYF
-	TRBV27	TRBD1	TRBJ2-1	TGTGCCAGCAGCCTTAGGGGGACAGGGGGCCTAAATGAGCAGTTCTTC	CASSLRGTGGLNEQFF
-	TRBV18	-	TRBJ1-1	TGTGCCAGCTCACCAGTGTCAGGGGACACTGAAGCTTTCTTT	CASSPVSGDTEAFF
once	TRBV28	TRBD1	TRBJ1-3	TGTGCCAGCACACAGGGTGGGGACAGGGAAAGAAACACCATATATTTT	CASTQGGDRERNTIYF
few	TRBV5-8	-	TRBJ2-2	TGTGCCAGCACCCCCCGCAGTTCGTACACCGGGGAGCTGTTTTTT	CASTPRSSYTGELFF
-	TRBV10-1	-	TRBJ1-1	TGCGCCAGCAGCCGGACAGTGAACACTGAAGCTTTCTTT	CASSRTVNTEAFF
-	TRBV19	-	TRBJ2-3	TGTGCCAGTAGTCAACCCGGGGCGGGGAGCACAGATACGCAGTATTTT	CASSQPGAGSTDTQYF
once	TRBV27	-	TRBJ1-5	TGTGCCAGCAGTTTAGAGGGTAGCAATCAGCCCCAGCATTTT	CASSLEGSNQPQHF
-	TRBV27	TRBD2	TRBJ2-1	TGTGCCAGCAGTTTCAGCGGGAGCTCCTACAATGAGCAGTTCTTC	CASSFSGSSYNEQFF
-	TRBV29-1	TRBD2	TRBJ2-1	TGCAGCGTTGAAGGGTGGGCTAGCGGGTCCTACAATGAGCAGTTCTTC	CSVEGWASGSYNEQFF
-	TRBV4-2	TRBD1	TRBJ1-4	TGTGCCAGCAGCCAAGGGACGAGTGCCGACAGGGGGGGTGAAAAACTGTTTTTT	CASSQGTSADRGGEKLFF
-	TRBV10-3	TRBD2	TRBJ2-1	TGTGCCATCACGGTACTAGCGGGAGCTGAGCAGTTCTTC	CAITVLAGAEQFF
-	TRBV27	-	TRBJ2-7	TGTGCCAGCAGTTACGAGACCGGGACTGGAGCCGCCGAGCAGTACTTC	CASSYETGTGAAEQYF
-	TRBV6-6	-	TRBJ2-7	TGTGCCAGCGGCAGGGGCTACGAGCAGTACTTC	CASGRGYEQYF
-	TRBV11-3	TRBD2	TRBJ2-5	TGTGCCAGCAGCACAGGACTAGCGGGGAAAGAGACCCAGTACTTC	CASSTGLAGKETQYF
once	TRBV14	TRBD2	TRBJ2-1	TGTGCCAGCAGCCAACTTCCCAGGACTAGCGGGAGGAATGAGCAGTTCTTC	CASSQLPRTSGRNEQFF
-	TRBV10-2	TRBD2	TRBJ2-5	TGCGCCAGCACGAACCTAGCGGGAGGTTTCCAAGAGACCCAGTACTTC	CASTNLAGGFQETQYF
once	TRBV4-2	TRBD2	TRBJ2-3	TGTGCCAGCAGCCAGACCTATAGCGGGAGAACAGATACGCAGTATTTT	CASSQTYSGRTDTQYF
-	TRBV6-5	-	TRBJ1-2	TGTGCCAGCAGTTACTCGTACTCGCTAGCTAACTATGGCTACACCTTC	CASSYSYSLANYGYTF
-	TRBV4-3	TRBD2	TRBJ2-3	TGCGCCAGCAGCCAAGTTGCTCTAGCGGGAGGAGTTTCAGATACGCAGTATTTT	CASSQVALAGGVSDTQYF
once	TRBV2	-	TRBJ1-1	TGTGCCAGCAGTGAAAGGGAGGGGACGGCTTTCTTT	CASSEREGTAFF
once	TRBV23-1	TRBD1	TRBJ1-3	TGCGCCAGCAGTCAATCGCGGTCCCCCGGCGGGGACAGGGGAAACACCATATATTTT	CASSQSRSPGGDRGNTIYF
-	TRBV27	-	TRBJ2-3	TGTGCCAGCAGTGCGGACAGACGAACTAGCACAGATACGCAGTATTTT	CASSADRRTSTDTQYF
-	TRBV27	-	TRBJ2-5	TGTGCCAGCAGTCGAACCGGGGTCGGGCAAGAGACCCAGTACTTC	CASSRTGVGQETQYF
once	TRBV30	TRBD2	TRBJ2-3	TGTGCCGGAGCGGGAGGGCCGACAGATACGCAGTATTTT	CAGAGGPTDTQYF
-	TRBV2	TRBD2	TRBJ2-5	TGTGCCAGCGCACCGGGACTAGAAGAGACCCAGTACTTC	CASAPGLEETQYF
-	TRBV29-1	-	TRBJ2-7	TGCAGCGTTGGTCTCTACCACGAGCAGTACTTC	CSVGLYHEQYF
-	TRBV27	-	TRBJ2-7	TGTGCCAGCAGTCATGGGGCCGTCAACGAGCAGTACTTC	CASSHGAVNEQYF
-	TRBV15	TRBD2	TRBJ2-7	TGTGCCACCAGCAGAGGGACTAGCGGGGCCTCCTACGAGCAGTACTTC	CATSRGTSGASYEQYF
-	TRBV28	-	TRBJ2-1	TGTGCCAGCAGCACTAGCTACAATGAGCAGTTCTTC	CASSTSYNEQFF
-	TRBV4-2	TRBD1	TRBJ1-3	TGTGCCAGCAGCCAGCAGACAGGGTCTGGAAACACCATATATTTT	CASSQQTGSGNTIYF
-	TRBV9	TRBD2	TRBJ2-7	TGTGCCAGCAGCGTAGGGGGGACTAACTTCTACGAGCAGTACTTC	CASSVGGTNFYEQYF
-	TRBV7-9	TRBD2	TRBJ2-1	TGTGCCAGCAGCTGGGTAGCGGGAGCCCAGAACTACAATGAGCAGTTCTTC	CASSWVAGAQNYNEQFF
-	TRBV18	-	TRBJ2-7	TGTGCCAGCTCACCACGAAGAGGGCTGGAGCAGTACTTC	CASSPRRGLEQYF
-	TRBV30	TRBD2	TRBJ2-7	TGTGCCTGGAGTGGGCTAGCGGGGAGCGAGCAGTACTTC	CAWSGLAGSEQYF
-	TRBV7-9	-	TRBJ1-1	TGTGCCAGCAGCTTAGAACCAGGGGAAGCTTTCTTT	CASSLEPGEAFF
once	TRBV5-5	-	TRBJ1-2	TGTGCCAGCAGCTTCCCCTCGGGGAATGAGGGCTACACCTTC	CASSFPSGNEGYTF
few	TRBV7-2	-	TRBJ1-5	TGTGCCAGCAGCTTAGACAGATATCAGCCCCAGCATTTT	CASSLDRYQPQHF
-	TRBV7-2	-	TRBJ2-7	TGTGCCAGCAGCTTAGGGGAGTTCAACCCTGGGAACGAGCAGTACTTC	CASSLGEFNPGNEQYF
few	TRBV10-2	TRBD2	TRBJ2-1	TGCGCCAGCAGTGAGTCCCGGGGAACTAGCGGGAGTAACGGTGAGCAGTTCTTC	CASSESRGTSGSNGEQFF
-	TRBV30	-	TRBJ1-1	TGTGCCTGCCTAAAAGTTGAAGCTTTCTTT	CACLKVEAFF
-	TRBV27	TRBD1	TRBJ1-4	TGTGCCAGCAGTTGGACAGGGTCCAGTGAAAAACTGTTTTTT	CASSWTGSSEKLFF
-	TRBV10-3	TRBD1	TRBJ1-2	TGTACCATCAGTGGAGGGGGCATGAGTGGCTACACCTTC	CTISGGGMSGYTF
-	TRBV30	TRBD2	TRBJ2-1	TGTGCCTGGAATTTTAGACTAGCGGGAGGGCCTGCCTCCTACAATGAGCAGTTCTTC	CAWNFRLAGGPASYNEQFF
-	TRBV9	TRBD2	TRBJ2-7	TGTGCCAGCAGCGTTACTAGCGGAGCCTACGAGCAGTACTTC	CASSVTSGAYEQYF